Shown below are 18 T cell receptor beta chains from a single sample sequenced in a study of identical twins. Each CDR3 protein gets one entry after TCRdb re-called the 5' RACE reads with MiXCR. The sample has roughly 690,000 distinct CDR3 sequences, over 5% seen once. Sequencing was carried out using naive T cells sorted from blood. The receptors derive from a man aged 18 to 35 in good health.

This clonotype was seen many times. The V and J genes are TRBV10-3 and TRBJ2-1; D is possibly TRBD2 (6 bases). This CDR3 is 15 amino acids long. CDR1 is ENHRY and CDR2 is SYGVKD in the germline V gene. V was clipped by 0 bases and J by 9 bases, with 15 bases between them. The chain's CDR3 is CAISESDRAGGEQFF. In DNA form, the CDR3 reads TGTGCCATCAGTGAGTCGGACCGGGCCGGGGGTGAGCAGTTCTTC.

The chain combines TRBV12-3 or TRBV12-4 with TRBJ1-2; a possible D gene is TRBD1 (6 bases). V was clipped by 5 bases and J by 7 bases, with 14 bases between them. The CDR3 covers 13 residues. This CDR3 is CASSLTGKRGYTF. CDR3 in DNA: TGTGCCAGCAGTCTAACAGGGAAGCGTGGCTACACCTTC.

V gene TRBV6-2 or TRBV6-3 combines with J gene TRBJ2-5, with a tentative D call TRBD1 (6 bases). V was clipped by 2 bases and J by 5 bases, with 15 bases between them. There are 15 residues in the CDR3. Looked up from germline, CDR1 is MNHEY and CDR2 is SVGEGT. The chain's CDR3 is CASSYPEQGLETQYF. CDR3 sequence (DNA): TGTGCCAGCAGTTACCCCGAGCAGGGGTTGGAGACCCAGTACTTC.

This clonotype came up many times. The J gene is TRBJ1-1, the V gene TRBV20-1; no firm D call. This CDR3 has 13 amino acids. Trimming stripped 2 bases from V and 0 bases from J, with 7 bases between. Germline assignment: CDR1 DFQATT and CDR2 SNEGSKA (reference sequence). The CDR3 here is CSARNSLNTEAFF. Written as DNA, the CDR3 is TGCAGTGCTAGAAACAGCTTGAACACTGAAGCTTTCTTT.

This clonotype was counted ten times or more. J is TRBJ2-3 and V is TRBV4-2; perhaps D is TRBD1 or TRBD2 (5 bases each). Per germline, CDR1 LGHNA and CDR2 YNFKEQ. The CDR3 has 16 amino acids. V was cut by 3 bases and J by 1 base, with 14 bases left in between. The CDR3 loop is CASSQPLGTGTDTQYF. The CDR3 coding sequence is TGTGCCAGCAGCCAGCCGTTGGGGACCGGCACAGATACGCAGTATTTT.

Worth noting for this clonotype: A much larger clone lies one base from this, so it may be a read error. The V gene is TRBV4-2, the J gene TRBJ2-7; weak D call: TRBD2 (6 bases). The germline gives CDR1 LGHNA, CDR2 YNFKEQ. The CDR3 runs to 15 residues. The DNA for the CDR3 is TGTGCCAACAGCCAGCTCCGCTTTAGCGGCTACGAGCAGTACTTC. It specifies CANSQLRFSGYEQYF.

The sample holds a few counts of this clonotype. The chain joins TRBV18 to TRBJ1-5; the D is unclear. Germline-derived CDR1 and CDR2 are KGHSH and LQKENI. CDR3 length: 16 amino acids. V lost 2 bases and J lost 0, with 11 bases in between. CDR3 sequence: CASSPRPGPSNQPQHF. The CDR3, as DNA: TGTGCCAGCTCACCAAGGCCAGGACCTAGCAATCAGCCCCAGCATTTT.

This clonotype turned up a few times. V gene TRBV12-2 combines with J gene TRBJ2-1. TRBV12-2 is marked as a pseudogene. This CDR3 is 15 amino acids long. CDR3 loop: CASRYSGISYNEQFF. DNA for the CDR3: TGTGCAAGTCGCTACAGCGGGATCTCCTACAATGAGCAGTTCTTC.

The J gene is TRBJ2-1, the V gene TRBV25-1; TRBD2 matches at 7 bases. Germline V gives CDR1 MGHDK, CDR2 SYGVNS. With 1 base clipped from V and 4 bases from J, the junction kept 7 bases outside the gene matches. The CDR3 has 16 residues. Here the CDR3 reads CASSESAGVRYNEQFF. In DNA form, the CDR3 reads TGTGCCAGCAGTGAATCCGCGGGAGTGAGGTACAATGAGCAGTTCTTC.

At least ten counts were recorded for this clonotype. The V gene is TRBV7-9, the J gene TRBJ2-2, with TRBD2 identical over 15 bases. CDR3 length: 16 residues. Per germline, CDR1 SEHNR and CDR2 FQNEAQ (reference sequence). Trimming removed 4 bases from V and 6 bases from J; junction bases left unmatched: 3. In DNA form, the CDR3 reads TGTGCCAGCAGCTGGGGACTAGCGGGAGGCGCCGGGGAGCTGTTTTTT. Its protein product is CASSWGLAGGAGELFF.

This clonotype was seen a few times. This sequence joins TRBV6-5 and TRBJ2-2, with D hard to call. The CDR3 is made up of 13 amino acids. Germline V lookup: CDR1 MNHEY, CDR2 SVGAGI. The V end was cut by 2 bases, the J end by 6 bases, with 7 bases between. As DNA, the CDR3 is TGTGCCAGCAGTTACGGGTCGTCCGGGGAGCTGTTTTTT. Amino acids: CASSYGSSGELFF.

The table lists this clonotype with a few counts. This sequence joins TRBV28 and TRBJ2-6; no clear D. Germline CDR1 reads MDHEN; CDR2 reads SYDVKM. This CDR3 has 17 amino acids. V was clipped by 6 bases and J by 0 bases, with 15 bases between them. The CDR3 bases are TGTGCCAGCAGATCAGAAAAGAAAAGCTCTGGGGCCAACGTCCTGACTTTC. Its protein is CASRSEKKSSGANVLTF.

This clonotype was observed a handful of times. The chain joins TRBV29-1 to TRBJ2-1; 9 bases are a match to TRBD2. There are 17 residues in the CDR3. In germline, CDR1 is SQVTM, CDR2 ANQGSEA. V lost 0 bases, J lost 4 bases, and 10 bases stayed unmatched. CDR3 nucleotide sequence: TGCAGCGTTGAAGATTGGGCTGGGACTAGCACTTACAATGAGCAGTTCTTC. Translation: CSVEDWAGTSTYNEQFF.

This clonotype appeared a few times. The chain is built from TRBV29-1 and TRBJ1-2; 10 bases align to TRBD1. V was clipped by 6 bases and J by 7 bases; unmatched bases: 8. Germline V lookup: CDR1 SQVTM, CDR2 ANQGSEA. CDR3 size: 13 residues. CDR3 nucleotides: TGCAGCGTCACGGGACAGGGGACGAGTGGCTACACCTTC. Its protein product is CSVTGQGTSGYTF.

In this sample, this clonotype turned up a few times. This chain joins TRBV25-1 and TRBJ2-2, with TRBD1 as a possible D gene (6 bases). V lost 7 bases to trimming and J lost 1 base, with 13 bases between them. Germline V gene data show CDR1 as MGHDK and CDR2 as SYGVNS. This CDR3 has 15 amino acids. CDR3 DNA sequence: TGTGCCAGCACGACGACAGGCGTGAACACCGGGGAGCTGTTTTTT. Translated: CASTTTGVNTGELFF.

This clonotype came up many times. This chain joins TRBV6-5 and TRBJ2-4; no definite D call. This CDR3 is 16 amino acids long. Trimming pared 2 bases from V and 0 bases from J, leaving 11 bases between. The germline gives CDR1 MNHEY, CDR2 SVGAGI. The CDR3 sequence is CASSYGPTLAKNIQYF. Written as DNA, the CDR3 is TGTGCCAGCAGTTACGGCCCCACGCTAGCCAAAAACATTCAGTACTTC.

This clonotype was picked up many times. This chain joins TRBV29-1 and TRBJ1-1; possibly TRBD1 for D (6 bases). The germline CDR1 and CDR2 sequences are SQVTM and ANQGSEA. This CDR3 is built from 13 residues. Trimming left V 5 bases short and J 5 bases short, with 15 bases between. The CDR3 DNA is TGCAGCGTTTCAAAGGGACAAGGGACTGAAGCTTTCTTT. Its protein product is CSVSKGQGTEAFF. Looking up the rest from reference TRBV29-1 and TRBJ1-1 gives the full variable domain: SAVISQKPSRDICQRGTSLTIQCQVDSQVTMMFWYRQQPGQSLTLIATANQGSEATYESGFVIDKFPISRPNLTFSTLTVSNMSPEDSSIYLCSVSKGQGTEAFFGQGTRLTVV.

Ten or more counts support this clonotype. The rearrangement joins TRBV20-1 to TRBJ2-1; 10 nucleotides agree with TRBD2. V dropped 6 bases and J dropped 5; count of bases not matched to a gene: 4. Germline CDR1 reads DFQATT; CDR2 reads SNEGSKA (reference sequence). CDR3 length equals 13 residues. The CDR3 coding sequence is TGCAGTGCAAACGGACTAGCGGACAATGAGCAGTTCTTC. Its protein is CSANGLADNEQFF.